The next 29 T cell receptor beta chains were all read from a single sample in a study of CXCR3-negative and CXCR3-positive naive CD8 T cells. TRB cDNA was prepared as libraries by UMI-labeled 5' RACE. TCRdb derives one entry per CDR3 protein from the 5' RACE reads, leaving out DNA. This sample lists some 130,000 distinct CDR3 sequences; its ten largest clones have 0.49%. Material: naive CXCR3- CD8+ T cells from blood. Specified subset: CD45RO-CCR7+CD27+CD95- naive CD8+ T cells lacking CXCR3 (TNR3-). The receptor source for this set is a human donor in good health. Some clones in this sample may be carry-over from other donors' samples.

The chain joins TRBV9 to TRBJ2-3; TCRdb picks TRBD1, but there is no DNA to check that call. Germline assignment: CDR1 SGDLS and CDR2 YYNGEE. The length of the CDR3 is 16 residues. CDR3 loop: CASSVTSGASTDTQYF. The full variable domain, its missing parts supplied by reference TRBV9 and TRBJ2-3, is DSGVTQTPKHLITATGQRVTLRCSPRSGDLSVYWYQQSLDQGLQFLIQYYNGEERAKGNILERFSAQQFPDLHSELNLSSLELGDSALYFCASSVTSGASTDTQYFGPGTRLTVL.

The genes are TRBV2 and TRBJ2-7; TCRdb reports TRBD2, a call that lacks DNA to check it against. Germline CDR1 is SNHLY and CDR2 is FYNNEI. The CDR3 is 15 residues long. The CDR3 is CASSERPGGTYEQYF.

The chain carries TRBV5-6 and TRBJ2-5; the D call from TCRdb, TRBD1, cannot be confirmed without DNA. CDR1 is SGHDT and CDR2 is YYEEEE in the germline V gene. CDR3 length: 15 residues. CDR3 loop: CASSFSGQFGETQYF.

V gene TRBV6-2 or TRBV6-3 combines with J gene TRBJ1-5; TCRdb's D gene call, TRBD1, goes unchecked for lack of DNA. This CDR3 region has 15 residues. Germline CDR1 is MNHEY and CDR2 is SVGEGT. The CDR3 is CASSTGVEGSQPQHF.

The rearrangement joins TRBV11-2 to TRBJ2-7; checking the TCRdb D call of TRBD2 is not possible without DNA. The V gene's germline CDR1 is SGHAT and CDR2 FQNNGV. The CDR3 extends over 16 amino acids. CDR3 region: CASSFKRGPTSYEQYF.

The chain links TRBV7-3 to TRBJ1-2; TCRdb selects TRBD1, and the lack of DNA leaves this call unchecked. CDR1 is SGHTA, CDR2 FQGTGA, per germline. This CDR3 has 13 amino acids. The CDR3: CASSPGPEDGYTF.

The V gene is TRBV29-1, the J gene TRBJ2-1; TCRdb indicates TRBD2, and absent DNA this call remains unverified. Germline V gene lookup returns CDR1 SQVTM and CDR2 ANQGSEA. The CDR3 length is 17 residues. The CDR3 spells CSVDYLAGSTSYNEQFF.

V is TRBV14 and J is TRBJ2-7. Per the germline V gene, CDR1 is SGHDN and CDR2 is FVKESK. The CDR3 covers 12 residues. The chain's CDR3 is CASSQNFYEQYF.

The gene calls are TRBV18 and TRBJ1-1; TCRdb picks TRBD1, but there is no DNA to check that call. The CDR3 sequence is 17 residues long. Germline V gives CDR1 KGHSH, CDR2 LQKENI. The CDR3 loop reads CASSPFRTGGVSTEAFF. Full variable domain (outside the CDR3, taken from reference TRBV18 and TRBJ1-1): NAGVMQNPRHLVRRRGQEARLRCSPMKGHSHVYWYRQLPEEGLKFMVYLQKENIIDESGMPKERFSAEFPKEGPSILRIQQVVRGDSAAYFCASSPFRTGGVSTEAFFGQGTRLTVV.

The chain is built from TRBV7-9 and TRBJ2-7; the D call from TCRdb, TRBD2, cannot be confirmed without DNA. CDR1 and CDR2 (germline): SEHNR, FQNEAQ (reference sequence). The CDR3 extends over 15 amino acids. CDR3 in amino acids: CASSGLLAGGYEQYF. Looking up the rest from reference TRBV7-9 and TRBJ2-7 gives the full variable domain: DTGVSQNPRHKITKRGQNVTFRCDPISEHNRLYWYRQTLGQGPEFLTYFQNEAQLEKSRLLSDRFSAERPKGSFSTLEIQRTEQGDSAMYLCASSGLLAGGYEQYFGPGTRLTVT.

V and J are TRBV18 and TRBJ1-5; TCRdb calls TRBD1, which cannot be checked without DNA. In germline, CDR1 is KGHSH, CDR2 LQKENI. The CDR3 is 16 residues long. CDR3 residues: CASSPDSRTDDQPQHF.

The J gene is TRBJ2-1, the V gene TRBV28; the D gene TCRdb calls, TRBD1, cannot be checked with no DNA. The CDR3 runs 14 residues. Germline CDR1 is MDHEN and CDR2 is SYDVKM. The CDR3 region is CAGKHRGNHNEQFF.

This chain links TRBV12-3 or TRBV12-4 with TRBJ2-1; checking the TCRdb D call of TRBD1 is not possible without DNA. This CDR3 is built from 14 residues. The CDR3 here is CASSPGHRFNEQFF.

The V and J genes are TRBV7-6 and TRBJ2-5. This CDR3 is 15 amino acids long. CDR1 is SGHVS, CDR2 FNYEAQ, per germline. The CDR3 reads CASSLERSLQETQYF.

The rearrangement uses TRBV29-1 and TRBJ1-1; the TRBD1 assignment by TCRdb is unverifiable without DNA. CDR3 length: 12 amino acids. Germline V gives CDR1 SQVTM, CDR2 ANQGSEA. The CDR3 here is CSAGQGSPEAFF.

The J gene is TRBJ2-2, the V gene TRBV5-1; lacking DNA, the TRBD1 call made by TCRdb goes unchecked. The CDR3 has 15 amino acids. CDR1 is SGHRS and CDR2 is YFSETQ in the germline V gene. CDR3 residues: CASSLYRGTTGELFF.

The rearrangement links TRBV7-9 to TRBJ2-7. This CDR3 spans 14 amino acids. CDR1 SEHNR and CDR2 FQNEAQ come from the germline V gene (reference sequence). The CDR3 here is CASSLEGYAYEQYF. The full variable domain, with the rest looked up from reference TRBV7-9 and TRBJ2-7, is DTGVSQNPRHKITKRGQNVTFRCDPISEHNRLYWYRQTLGQGPEFLTYFQNEAQLEKSRLLSDRFSAERPKGSFSTLEIQRTEQGDSAMYLCASSLEGYAYEQYFGPGTRLTVT.

The chain employs TRBV6-5 and TRBJ2-1; the TCRdb D gene call, TRBD1, has no DNA to confirm it. The CDR3 covers 12 residues. Germline loops: CDR1 MNHEY, CDR2 SVGAGI. CDR3 region: CASSLKVGGQFF.

This rearrangement joins TRBV25-1 to TRBJ2-1; TCRdb's D call, TRBD1, is unchecked because there is no DNA. The germline V gene encodes CDR1 MGHDK and CDR2 SYGVNS. The CDR3 totals 13 residues. The CDR3 here is CASSELSDRERFF.

This chain links TRBV29-1 with TRBJ2-3; TCRdb's D call, TRBD1, is unchecked because there is no DNA. The CDR3 has 14 residues. Germline CDR1 is SQVTM and CDR2 is ANQGSEA. This chain's CDR3 is CSSIGQGQGDTQYF.

J is TRBJ1-4 and V is TRBV5-1. Germline CDR1 SGHRS, CDR2 YFSETQ. The CDR3 totals 16 residues. The CDR3 loop reads CASSPHGEGLNEKLFF.

The chain is built from TRBV29-1 and TRBJ2-1. This CDR3 spans 14 amino acids. Germline V gives CDR1 SQVTM, CDR2 ANQGSEA. The CDR3 loop is CSVEGSYENNEQFF.

V usage is TRBV7-9 and J usage is TRBJ2-7; TCRdb's D call, TRBD2, is unchecked because there is no DNA. The CDR3 is 15 amino acids. Germline V gene sequence: CDR1 SEHNR, CDR2 FQNEAQ (reference sequence). The CDR3 is CASSSLSGSAYEQYF.

This rearrangement joins TRBV9 to TRBJ2-7; TCRdb's D call, TRBD1, is unchecked because there is no DNA. From germline, CDR1 is SGDLS and CDR2 YYNGEE. The CDR3 has 15 amino acids. The CDR3 reads CASSWGTGSLYEQYF.

The chain uses TRBV4-3 and TRBJ2-7; no DNA is available, so the TRBD1 call from TCRdb remains unchecked. This CDR3 has 14 amino acids. CDR1 LGHNA and CDR2 YSLEER come from the germline V gene. This CDR3 is CASSPRDRADEQYF.

The chain links TRBV20-1 to TRBJ2-1; without DNA, the TCRdb call of TRBD2 cannot be checked. Germline V gene lookup returns CDR1 DFQATT and CDR2 SNEGSKA (reference sequence). CDR3 size: 14 residues. CDR3 residues: CSARGLAAYNEQFF.

The chain is built from TRBV5-1 and TRBJ2-3; the TCRdb call, TRBD2, lacks DNA for checking. Germline V gene data show CDR1 as SGHRS and CDR2 as YFSETQ. This CDR3 region has 16 residues. The CDR3 is CASSLVSGGITDTQYF.

This chain uses TRBV29-1 with TRBJ1-4; TCRdb returns TRBD1, unconfirmable since there is no DNA. The CDR3 runs 16 residues. Germline CDR1 reads SQVTM; CDR2 reads ANQGSEA. The CDR3 spells CSVLLYGAGTNEKLFF.

The chain links TRBV27 to TRBJ2-3; the D call from TCRdb, TRBD1, cannot be confirmed without DNA. Germline CDR1 MNHEY, CDR2 SMNVEV (reference sequence). The length of the CDR3 is 15 residues. CDR3 amino acids: CASSLSPGATDTQYF.